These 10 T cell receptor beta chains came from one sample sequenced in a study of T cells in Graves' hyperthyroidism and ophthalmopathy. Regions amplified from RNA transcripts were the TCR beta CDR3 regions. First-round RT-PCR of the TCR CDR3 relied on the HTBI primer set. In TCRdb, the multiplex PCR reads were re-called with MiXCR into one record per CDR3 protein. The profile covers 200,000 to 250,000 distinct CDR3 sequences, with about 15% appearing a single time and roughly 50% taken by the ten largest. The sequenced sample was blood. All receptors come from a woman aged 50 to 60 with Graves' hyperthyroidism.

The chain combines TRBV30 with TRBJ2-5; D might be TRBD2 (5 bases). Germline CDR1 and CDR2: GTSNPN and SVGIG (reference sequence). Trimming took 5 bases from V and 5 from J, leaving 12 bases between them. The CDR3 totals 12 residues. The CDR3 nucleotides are TGTGCCTGGTCCCAGCGAGGGGAGACCCAGTACTTC. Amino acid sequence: CAWSQRGETQYF.

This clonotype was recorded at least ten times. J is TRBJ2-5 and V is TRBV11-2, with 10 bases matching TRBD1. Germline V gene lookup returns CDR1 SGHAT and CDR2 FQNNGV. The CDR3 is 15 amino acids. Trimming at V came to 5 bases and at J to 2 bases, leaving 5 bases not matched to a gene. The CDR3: CASSPMGQGQETQYF. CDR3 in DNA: TGTGCCAGCAGCCCCATGGGACAGGGGCAAGAGACCCAGTACTTC.

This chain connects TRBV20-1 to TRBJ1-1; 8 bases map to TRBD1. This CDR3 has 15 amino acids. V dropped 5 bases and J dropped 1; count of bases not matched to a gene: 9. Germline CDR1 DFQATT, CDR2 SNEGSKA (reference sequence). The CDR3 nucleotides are TGCAGTGCTCGACAGGGGAGGAGAGAGAACACTGAAGCTTTCTTT. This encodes CSARQGRRENTEAFF.

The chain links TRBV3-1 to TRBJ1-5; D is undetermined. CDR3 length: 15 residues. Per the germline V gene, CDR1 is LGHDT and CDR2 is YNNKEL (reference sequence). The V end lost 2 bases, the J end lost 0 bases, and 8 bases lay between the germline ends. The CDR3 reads CASSQSSLSNQPQHF. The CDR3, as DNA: TGTGCCAGCAGCCAAAGTTCTCTTAGCAATCAGCCCCAGCATTTT.

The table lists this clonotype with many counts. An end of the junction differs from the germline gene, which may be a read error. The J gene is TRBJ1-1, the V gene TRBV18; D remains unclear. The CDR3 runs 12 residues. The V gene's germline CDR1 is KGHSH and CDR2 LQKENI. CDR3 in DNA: TGTGCCAGCACACCAGGGAACACTGAAGCTTTCTTT. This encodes CASTPGNTEAFF.

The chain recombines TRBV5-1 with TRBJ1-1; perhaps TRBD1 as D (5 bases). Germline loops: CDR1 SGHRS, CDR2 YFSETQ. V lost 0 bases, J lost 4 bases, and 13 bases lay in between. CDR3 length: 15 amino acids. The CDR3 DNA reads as TGCGCCAGCAGCTTGGGGGCAGGGTGGGGCACTGAAGCTTTCTTT. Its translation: CASSLGAGWGTEAFF.

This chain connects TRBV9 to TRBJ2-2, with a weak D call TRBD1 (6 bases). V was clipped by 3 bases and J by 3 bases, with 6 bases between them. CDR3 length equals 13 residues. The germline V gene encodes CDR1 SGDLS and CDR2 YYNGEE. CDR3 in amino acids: CASSGTDTGELFF. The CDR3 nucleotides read TGTGCCAGCAGCGGGACAGACACCGGGGAGCTGTTTTTT.

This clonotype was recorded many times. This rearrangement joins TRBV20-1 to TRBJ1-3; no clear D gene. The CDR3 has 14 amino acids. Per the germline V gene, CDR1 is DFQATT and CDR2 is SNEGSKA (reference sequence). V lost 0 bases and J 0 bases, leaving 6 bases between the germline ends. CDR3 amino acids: CSARDLGSGNTIYF. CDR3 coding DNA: TGCAGTGCTAGAGATTTGGGCTCTGGAAACACCATATATTTT.

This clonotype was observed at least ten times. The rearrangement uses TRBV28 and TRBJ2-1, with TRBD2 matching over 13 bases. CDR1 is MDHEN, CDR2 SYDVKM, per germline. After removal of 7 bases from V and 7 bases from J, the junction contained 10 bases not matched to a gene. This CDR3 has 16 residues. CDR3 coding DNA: TGTGCCAGCACCCAAAGGGGACTAGCGGGACGGAATGAGCAGTTCTTC. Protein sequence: CASTQRGLAGRNEQFF.

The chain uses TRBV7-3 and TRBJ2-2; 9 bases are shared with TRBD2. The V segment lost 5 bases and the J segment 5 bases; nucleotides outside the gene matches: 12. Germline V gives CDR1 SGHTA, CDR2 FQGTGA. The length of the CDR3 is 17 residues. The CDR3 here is CASSPRIAGAGTGELFF. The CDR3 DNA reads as TGTGCCAGCAGCCCCCGGATAGCGGGAGCGGGGACCGGGGAGCTGTTTTTT. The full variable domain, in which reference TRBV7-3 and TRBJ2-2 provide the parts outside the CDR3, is GAGVSQTPSNKVTEKGKYVELRCDPISGHTALYWYRQSLGQGPEFLIYFQGTGAADDSGLPNDRFFAVRPEGSVSTLKIQRTERGDSAVYLCASSPRIAGAGTGELFFGEGSRLTVL.